The entry below describes one T cell receptor beta chain. Its antigen remains unidentified. Sequencing used immunoSEQ multiplex PCR; TCRdb keeps in-frame clones, though not all of them. The sample consists of some 42,000 clones, 83% of them appearing once. This sample was included in a study of a mutant IDH1 vaccine in newly diagnosed glioma. Overall study: Vaccine administration was initiated 4-6 weeks following radiotherapy alone, or with temozolomide cycles. Treated individuals were approximately 62% male and 37.5% female, averaging about 40 years of age.

Specified time point: week 35, safety follow-up. Vaccination used 300 ug of mutant IDH1 20-mer peptide per dose, with topical imiquimod. The CDR3 has 13 amino acids. Germline CDR1 SQVTM, CDR2 ANQGSEA. Between the trimmed V and J ends, which lost 5 bases and 2 bases, there was a span of 13 bases. This specimen was PBMCs, taken from a glioma patient whose treatment included an IDH1 peptide vaccine. The source is a woman aged 50 to 60 with glioma. V gene TRBV29-1 combines with J gene TRBJ2-7; D unresolved. The CDR3 reads CSVRGSQAYEQYF. The CDR3 region has the DNA TGCAGCGTTCGAGGTAGCCAGGCCTACGAGCAGTACTTC.